This TCR beta chain was documented in a study of Ad26.COV2.S vaccination and SARS-CoV-2 variants (dated by TCRdb to about 2021). Study-wide context: Donors in the vaccine arm were drawn from COV1001, a multicentre, randomized, double-blind, placebo-controlled phase I-IIa trial testing Ad26.COV2.S in healthy adults. Ad26.COV2.S was administered intramuscularly at a dose of 5x10^10 or 1x10^11 viral particles, either as one shot or as two shots given 56 days apart. TCRbeta repertoire sequencing served as the tool for gauging how specific and how broad the SARS-CoV-2-reactive T cell receptors were following Ad26.COV2.S vaccination. The TCR-sequenced set comprised approximately 30 samples: about 19 Ad26.COV2.S vaccine recipients, 5 placebo recipients and 8 SARS-CoV-2 convalescent individuals. Participants in the trial were split at random into five groups of five each, receiving low-dose or high-dose Ad26.COV2.S once or twice, or else placebo on both occasions. Investigators remained blinded to trial group allocation during experiments and outcome assessment. Overall results and qualifications from the work: Vaccine and placebo recipients had comparable non-spike TCR breadth, which fits with the vaccine containing only spike. Substantial breadth of spike-specific CD8+ and CD4+ T cell responses was reported after vaccination. The study was not powered for comparison of responses between vaccine doses or regimens. According to the authors, total T cell responses may have been underestimated by the TCR breadth and depth analyses. Ad26.COV2.S recipients had higher spike-specific TCR breadth than placebo recipients (P = 0.0014).

In the paper's terms, the treatment or condition label means: 15 to 20 received Ad26.COV2.S at low or high dose, single or two shots; about 5 received placebo; per-sample allocation not given. For vaccine and placebo recipients, repertoires were sequenced using samples collected on day 63 after the first injection. Cohort 1b enrolled fewer than 30 adults aged 18-55 years at a single site in Boston, USA, between 29 July and 7 August 2020. Ad26.COV2.S was a replication-incompetent adenovirus type 26 vector that expressed a prefusion-stabilized SARS-CoV-2 spike protein derived from the original Wuhan strain. The immunoSEQ Assay was used to sequence TCRbeta CDR3 regions. After extraction, genomic DNA underwent amplification by bias-controlled multiplex PCR, followed by high-throughput sequencing. On the study's bioinformatics: Collapsing and filtering of sequences were performed to quantify the absolute abundance of each unique TCRbeta CDR3 region. T cell fraction was estimated by normalizing TCRbeta template counts to usable DNA, with usable DNA measured through amplification of reference genes found in all nucleated cells. Repertoire TCRs were annotated as SARS-CoV-2-specific by exact matching of V gene, CDR3 amino acid sequence and J gene to a known reactive TCR set. The reference SARS-CoV-2 TCR set was derived from MIRA and filtered for enrichment in COVID-19-positive ImmuneCODE repertoires, a step that removed public or cross-reactive TCRs. Based on the MIRA antigens, annotated TCRs were further analysed at the level of specific ORF or position within ORF. Depth was the summed frequency of annotated unique rearrangements, while breadth was defined as annotated unique rearrangements over total unique productive rearrangements. Group comparisons of TCR breadth used two-sided Wilcoxon rank-sum tests. The table was pulled from immuneACCESS by TCRdb, which kept in-frame rearrangements only. Such tables lose some clones; where checked, under half of the loss comes from unresolved V genes, and the rest has no known cause. For V, J and clone size, that table is used; D and trimming come from the DNA. Counted in this sample were around 400,000 clones; around 90% of them appeared once. The ten largest clones take up more than 10% of the sample.

Notes on this clone: What antigen it recognizes has not been identified. No much larger clonotype is one base removed from it; base qualities were not supplied. Additional DNA sequences in this sample encode the identical CDR3.

The germline V gene sets CDR1 to SGHTA and CDR2 to FQGNSA. Spanning cysteine to phenylalanine, the CDR3 consists of 13 amino acids. Of the read, only the CDR3 DNA is kept; its 39 bases are in frame from base 1. V and J are truncated by 5 bases and 4 bases respectively, leaving an intervening sequence of 9 bases. The chain is encoded by TRBV7-2 joined to TRBJ1-5; the D gene identity is not certain. Specimen: peripheral blood, collected in a trial of Ad26.COV2.S vaccine versus placebo. The TCR sequence derives from a person aged 18 to 65 who received the Ad26.COV2.S COVID-19 vaccine or a placebo. The CDR3 sequence is CASSVRGNQPQHF. At the DNA level, the sequence is TGTGCCAGCAGCGTCCGGGGAAATCAGCCCCAGCATTTT.